The T cell receptor beta chain under discussion was sequenced for a study of T cell responses to AZD1222 COVID-19 vaccine. General study results and limits: Recipients of two AZD1222 doses showed rising Spike-specific TCR breadth and depth. Donor demographics were predominantly white British with a female majority; clonal diversity may be underestimated.

In regard to this clone: Its antigen is undetermined.

The CDR3 has 15 residues. The V and J ends lost 3 bases and 4 bases respectively, with 16 bases between them. The germline V gene has CDR1 SGDLS and CDR2 YYNGEE. Measured with immunoSEQ multiplex PCR; TCRdb has only the in-frame clones, and not every one. The sample lists about 140,000 clones; about 90% were seen once. The rearrangement uses TRBV9 and TRBJ1-2, with D possibly TRBD1 on 6 matching bases. This clonotype originated in an adult who received the MenACWY meningococcal vaccine as a control. Specimen: peripheral blood, collected 28 days after the second dose of the MenACWY control vaccine. DNA of the CDR3: TGTGCCAGCAGCGGTCGGGAGGGGGTGGCCTATGGCTACACCTTC. Translating gives CASSGREGVAYGYTF.